A single sample gave rise to the 5 T cell receptor beta chains below, sequenced in a study of blood T cell repertoires in COVID-19. Using immunoSEQ multiplex PCR, the repertoire was profiled, and TCRdb retains in-frame clones only, with some absent. The repertoire holds 150,000 to 200,000 clones, with 80% to 95% as singletons. The sequenced sample consisted of peripheral blood. The receptors were gathered from a woman aged 50 to 60 with acute or convalescent COVID-19.

The chain uses TRBV12-3 or TRBV12-4 and TRBJ1-1; a weak D match, TRBD1 (6 bases). The CDR3 totals 13 residues. The germline V and J ends were trimmed by 7 bases and 5 bases, with 14 bases remaining between them. CDR3 coding DNA: TGTGCCAGCACCCTAGGGGGTTGGACTGAAGCTTTCTTT. Amino acids: CASTLGGWTEAFF.

The V gene is TRBV20-1, the J gene TRBJ1-1; D gene unclear. V lost 0 bases and J lost 3, with 2 bases in between. This CDR3 spans 11 amino acids. CDR1 is DFQATT, CDR2 SNEGSKA, per germline (reference sequence). The CDR3 loop is CSARDDTEAFF. In nucleotides, the CDR3 is TGCAGTGCTAGAGACGACACTGAAGCTTTCTTT.

V usage is TRBV4-2 and J usage is TRBJ2-2; 12 bases align to TRBD2. In germline, CDR1 is LGHNA, CDR2 YNFKEQ. The CDR3 has 16 amino acids. V gave up 0 bases and J gave up 4 bases; unmatched junction bases: 0. Here the CDR3 reads CASSQELAGGTGELFF. CDR3 in DNA: TGTGCCAGCAGCCAAGAACTAGCGGGGGGCACCGGGGAGCTGTTTTTT.

This clone was seen a handful of times. The chain has TRBV3-1 (or the pseudogene TRBV3-2) and TRBJ1-2; the D is unclear. The CDR3 is made up of 15 amino acids. Germline V gives CDR1 LGHDT, CDR2 YNNKEL (reference sequence). The V end lost 8 bases, the J end lost 2 bases, and 18 bases lay between the germline ends. CDR3 protein: CASGIHGGDNYGYTF. Here the CDR3 DNA reads TGTGCCAGCGGCATCCATGGAGGAGACAACTATGGCTACACCTTC.

The J gene is TRBJ2-6, the V gene TRBV10-2; D may be TRBD1 (6 bases). Germline V gene data show CDR1 as WSHSY and CDR2 as SAAADI. This CDR3 region has 15 residues. The V end lost 6 bases, the J end lost 2 bases, and 11 bases lay between the germline ends. The CDR3 loop reads CASSPTGPGANVLTF. For the CDR3, the DNA is TGCGCCAGCAGCCCCACAGGGCCTGGGGCCAACGTCCTGACTTTC.